The clone carrying this T cell receptor beta chain was observed a single time. The data belong to a study of blood T cell repertoires in COVID-19. About the study: Acute and convalescent COVID-19 samples came from the United States, Italy and Spain. Sources were T cells, B-cell-depleted T cells, or PBMCs; the material itself was cDNA or gDNA.

This table comes from immunoSEQ multiplex PCR, and its TCRdb copy is limited to in-frame clones, with some not included. This sample has around 200,000 clones; 80% to 90% occur once, and the top ten carry 1.2%. Participants' own reports of clinical history determined their cohort assignment. Germline V lookup: CDR1 SGHNT, CDR2 YYREEE (reference sequence). V gave up 4 bases and J gave up 1 base; unmatched junction bases: 3. The CDR3 is made up of 15 amino acids. The rearrangement links TRBV5-4 to TRBJ2-7, with 12 bases identical to TRBD2. Sequencing was performed on PBMCs or T cells enriched from blood (not recorded which). This sequence was found in a young man who had recovered from COVID-19. The CDR3 sequence: CASSAGTSGSYEQYF. The DNA of the CDR3 is TGTGCCAGCAGCGCGGGGACTAGCGGGTCCTACGAGCAGTACTTC.